Presented here are 24 T cell receptor beta chains from one specimen sequenced in a study of CD8+CD57+ T cells in acquired aplastic anemia. Investigators profiled TCR beta VDJ and CDR3 from genomic DNA template. TCRdb fed the reads into MiXCR, producing one record per CDR3 protein. Altogether approximately 470,000 distinct CDR3 sequences are present, approximately 33% being singletons, with the ten largest covering nearly 0.85%. Patients selected for sequencing had displayed CD8+CD57+ cell expansion by flow cytometry. Sequenced: sorted CD4+, CD8+, or CD8+CD57+ T cells (not recorded which) from PBMCs. The receptors were sampled from a human donor with aplastic anemia.

This sequence joins TRBV20-1 and TRBJ1-1; possible D gene TRBD1, 5 bases. The length of the CDR3 is 12 residues. The V gene's germline CDR1 is DFQATT and CDR2 SNEGSKA (reference sequence). V gave up 6 bases and J gave up 5 bases, with 13 bases separating them. The CDR3 DNA reads as TGCAGTGCCAAAAGGCAGGGAACTGAAGCTTTCTTT. It is translated as CSAKRQGTEAFF.

This clonotype was seen repeatedly, ten times or more. V usage is TRBV24-1 and J usage is TRBJ1-5; 7 bases match TRBD1. Germline V CDR1 and CDR2: KGHDR, SFDVKD. This CDR3 has 16 amino acids. Trimming took 4 bases from V and 1 from J; bases not matched to a gene: 6. The CDR3 DNA is TGTGCCACCAGTGAAGGCAGGGGGAGGAGCAATCAGCCCCAGCATTTT. Translated: CATSEGRGRSNQPQHF.

J is TRBJ2-5 and V is TRBV2, with D perhaps being TRBD1 or TRBD2 (7 bases each). The V end was cut by 9 bases, the J end by 2 bases, with 16 bases between. In germline, CDR1 is SNHLY, CDR2 FYNNEI. The CDR3 is 14 amino acids. CDR3 residues: CASRQGGRQETQYF. CDR3 sequence (DNA): TGTGCCAGTCGACAGGGAGGGCGGCAAGAGACCCAGTACTTC.

This clonotype showed up many times. The rearrangement uses TRBV19 and TRBJ1-3, with D possibly matching TRBD1 (5 bases). The CDR3 loop spans 15 amino acids. The V and J ends lost 5 bases and 0 bases respectively, with 11 bases between them. Germline loops: CDR1 LNHDA, CDR2 SQIVND (reference sequence). The CDR3 reads CASSQPGGSGNTIYF. In DNA, the CDR3 is TGTGCCAGTAGTCAACCCGGGGGCTCTGGAAACACCATATATTTT.

This clonotype was recorded at least ten times. The V call is TRBV20-1, the J call TRBJ2-7, with D possibly matching TRBD2 (6 bases). V was cut by 6 bases and J by 0 bases, with 15 bases left in between. Germline CDR1 and CDR2: DFQATT and SNEGSKA (reference sequence). This CDR3 is built from 14 residues. Here the CDR3 reads CSAHHAGTSYEQYF. CDR3 nucleotide sequence: TGCAGTGCCCACCATGCGGGAACCTCCTACGAGCAGTACTTC.

V and J are TRBV10-2 and TRBJ1-1, with D uncertain. V was pared by 2 bases and J by 5 bases, with 12 bases between. The CDR3 sequence is 14 residues long. The germline V gene encodes CDR1 WSHSY and CDR2 SAAADI. The CDR3 region is CASSEAIRKTEAFF. Written as DNA, the CDR3 is TGCGCCAGCAGTGAGGCGATCAGGAAAACTGAAGCTTTCTTT.

V and J are TRBV20-1 and TRBJ2-7; TRBD2 aligns across 7 bases. The CDR3 length is 16 residues. Trimming took 5 bases from V and 0 from J; bases not matched to a gene: 13. CDR1 is DFQATT, CDR2 SNEGSKA, per germline (reference sequence). Written as DNA, the CDR3 is TGCAGTGCTCGGGCCCTCGGGGGAGGGCGCTCCTACGAGCAGTACTTC. Its protein is CSARALGGGRSYEQYF.

Turning to this clonotype: This may be a read error: a much more frequent sequence differs by one nucleotide. The V gene is TRBV7-8, the J gene TRBJ1-3; D remains unclear. This CDR3 is built from 12 residues. The V gene's germline CDR1 is SGHVS and CDR2 FQNEAQ. V lost 4 bases and J 11 bases, leaving 12 bases between the germline ends. CDR3 sequence (DNA): TGTGCCAGCAGCTCCCCGGGTTACGCCATATATTTT. This codes for CASSSPGYAIYF.

CDR3 loop: CSARGQDYGYTF. DNA of the CDR3: TGCAGCGCCAGGGGGCAAGACTATGGCTACACCTTC. The rearrangement joins TRBV29-1 to TRBJ1-2; 8 nucleotides match TRBD1. This CDR3 comprises 12 residues. After removal of 7 bases from V and 3 bases from J, the junction contained 4 bases not matched to a gene. Germline loops: CDR1 SQVTM, CDR2 ANQGSEA.

Only a few counts were recorded for this clonotype. The chain has TRBV6-1 and TRBJ1-5; D unclear. The CDR3 length is 15 residues. With 5 bases removed from V and 0 bases from J, the gap between germline ends came to 11 bases. Looked up from germline, CDR1 is MNHNS and CDR2 is SASEGT. The CDR3 here is CASSQTDVSNQPQHF. Written as DNA, the CDR3 is TGTGCCAGCAGTCAGACTGATGTTAGCAATCAGCCCCAGCATTTT.

This clonotype was counted only a few times. The gene calls are TRBV5-1 and TRBJ2-7; TRBD1 aligns across 7 bases. Germline V gene data show CDR1 as SGHRS and CDR2 as YFSETQ. Trimming removed 2 bases from V and 3 bases from J; junction bases left unmatched: 5. This CDR3 has 14 amino acids. CDR3 sequence: CASSLGDSNYEQYF. In nucleotides, the CDR3 is TGCGCCAGCAGCTTAGGGGACAGCAACTACGAGCAGTACTTC.

Points on this clonotype: Germline is not matched at one junction end, which may reflect a read error. V gene TRBV25-1 combines with J gene TRBJ2-1, with 13 bases that match TRBD2. Germline CDR1 reads MGHDK; CDR2 reads SYGVNS. This CDR3 is 15 amino acids long. CDR3 protein: CACSAAQTSGREQFF. The CDR3 DNA reads TGTGCCTGCAGTGCTGCCCAGACTAGCGGGAGGGAGCAGTTCTTC.

Comment on this clonotype: A clone one base away is much larger, so this may be a read error. The rearrangement links TRBV20-1 to TRBJ2-7, with D perhaps assigned TRBD1 or TRBD2 (5 bases each). CDR3 size: 13 residues. Germline loops: CDR1 DFQATT, CDR2 SNEGSKA (reference sequence). The germline V and J ends were trimmed by 5 bases and 2 bases, with 13 bases remaining between them. CDR3 in amino acids: CSARTGHTYEQYF. The CDR3 DNA reads as TGCAGTGCTCGGACGGGGCATACCTACGAGCAGTACTTC.

CDR3 sequence reads: CASRTGPGQPQHF. CDR3 nucleotide sequence: TGTGCCAGTAGGACGGGTCCAGGGCAGCCCCAGCATTTT. The rearrangement uses TRBV19 and TRBJ1-5; TRBD1 is a possible D gene (5 bases). Trimming removed 6 bases at V and 7 bases at J, with 13 bases between. Germline CDR1 and CDR2: LNHDA and SQIVND (reference sequence). The CDR3 consists of 13 residues.

Concerning this clonotype itself: Being one base from a much bigger clone, this may be a read error. The chain joins TRBV20-1 to TRBJ2-7; D assignment may be TRBD1 or TRBD2 (7 bases each). Germline V lookup: CDR1 DFQATT, CDR2 SNEGSKA (reference sequence). The germline V and J ends were trimmed by 6 bases and 3 bases, with 21 bases remaining between them. The CDR3 has 15 amino acids. DNA of the CDR3: TGCAGTGCCCTGTGGGAGGGGGCAGCTGACTACGAGCAGTACTTC. Protein: CSALWEGAADYEQYF.

J is TRBJ2-5 and V is TRBV30, with D possibly matching TRBD1 (5 bases). This CDR3 is 13 amino acids long. Trimming pared 2 bases from V and 5 bases from J, leaving 12 bases between. The germline V gene has CDR1 GTSNPN and CDR2 SVGIG (reference sequence). Written as DNA, the CDR3 is TGTGCCTGGAGTTATGGACAATCGGAGACCCAGTACTTC. It translates to CAWSYGQSETQYF.

This rearrangement joins TRBV10-3 to TRBJ2-3; 7 nucleotides line up with TRBD2. In germline, CDR1 is ENHRY, CDR2 SYGVKD. V shed 6 bases and J 2 bases; nucleotides not matched to a gene: 5. CDR3 length: 14 residues. In nucleotides, the CDR3 is TGTGCCATCAGCCCCAGCGGGACCACAGATACGCAGTATTTT. Translating gives CAISPSGTTDTQYF.

The V call is TRBV11-2, the J call TRBJ1-4; the D gene is possibly TRBD1 (5 bases). Germline CDR1 SGHAT, CDR2 FQNNGV. The CDR3 runs 16 residues. V was shortened by 3 bases and J by 4 bases, with 15 bases between the two germline ends. The CDR3 sequence is CASSLVFRRDNEKLFF. DNA of the CDR3: TGTGCCAGCAGCTTGGTTTTTCGCAGGGATAATGAAAAACTGTTTTTT.

Of note for this clonotype: With a much larger clone just one base away, this may be a read error. The rearrangement uses TRBV19 and TRBJ1-5, with a possible D match to TRBD1 (6 bases). V was clipped by 4 bases and J by 5 bases, with 15 bases between them. CDR3 length equals 15 residues. Germline V gene lookup returns CDR1 LNHDA and CDR2 SQIVND (reference sequence). CDR3 residues: CASSTDRQGYQPQHF. CDR3 bases: TGTGCCAGTAGTACGGACCGTCAGGGGTATCAGCCCCAGCATTTT.

The rearrangement uses TRBV19 and TRBJ1-2; maybe TRBD1 (5 bases). The CDR3 runs to 15 residues. Germline values: CDR1 LNHDA, CDR2 SQIVND (reference sequence). Trimming removed 5 bases from V and 3 bases from J, with 16 bases in between. The CDR3 DNA sequence: TGTGCCAGTAGTGACAATACCGGGACGGACTATGGCTACACCTTC. Amino acid sequence: CASSDNTGTDYGYTF.

The table lists this clonotype with a few counts. The junction does not match germline at one end; this may be a read error. The chain links TRBV7-3 to TRBJ2-2; weak D call: TRBD2 (5 bases). The CDR3 loop spans 15 amino acids. The germline CDR1 and CDR2 sequences are SGHTA and FQGTGA. Here the CDR3 reads CASSDISENTGELFF. In DNA form, the CDR3 reads TGCGCCAGCAGCGATATTAGCGAGAACACCGGGGAGCTGTTTTTT.

The genes are TRBV29-1 and TRBJ2-7; D may be TRBD1 (5 bases). V lost 6 bases to trimming and J lost 3 bases, with 15 bases between them. This CDR3 has 13 residues. In germline, CDR1 is SQVTM, CDR2 ANQGSEA. CDR3 loop: CSVGASDSYEQYF. CDR3 coding DNA: TGCAGCGTAGGGGCTAGTGATAGCTACGAGCAGTACTTC.

This clonotype was seen just once. J is TRBJ2-3 and V is TRBV3-1, with 16 bases aligning to TRBD2. The CDR3 covers 17 residues. CDR1 LGHDT and CDR2 YNNKEL come from the germline V gene (reference sequence). V shed 4 bases, J shed 2 bases, and the junction held 3 bases outside the gene matches. CDR3 in amino acids: CASSPGTSGGATDTQYF. As DNA, the CDR3 is TGTGCCAGCAGCCCCGGGACTAGCGGGGGGGCCACAGATACGCAGTATTTT.

With regard to this clonotype: This may arise from a read error, as a much more abundant clone is one base away. The chain links TRBV7-9 to TRBJ2-7; D unclear. The CDR3 runs to 13 residues. Germline CDR1 SEHNR, CDR2 FQNEAQ (reference sequence). CDR3 nucleotide sequence: TGCGCCAGCAGGATGAACGGTTCCTACGAGCAGTACTTC. This sequence encodes CASRMNGSYEQYF.